This T cell receptor beta chain was retrieved from a study of vaccination and CD4 T cells after COVID-19. Study context: Six males and four females, two of them Hispanic, were enrolled as convalescents. The stimulus for the cells was overlapping spike peptides derived from SARS-CoV-2, HCoV-NL63, HCoV-OC43 and HCoV-229E.

The germline CDR1 and CDR2 sequences are MNHEY and SMNVEV (reference sequence). This CDR3 has 13 residues. V gave up 2 bases and J gave up 10 bases, with 12 bases separating them. The sample's treatment: approximately 9-day PBMC culture with coronavirus spike peptide pools or control peptides (ViraFEST assay). CD4+ T-cell collection from the unexposed donor predated the COVID-19 pandemic (2011-2018). Via ViraFEST, peptide pools expanded antigen-specific T cells before TCR sequencing. Concerning this clonotype itself: Its cognate antigen is unknown.

The Oncomine TCR Beta short-read assay was applied to DNA of cultured CD4+ T cells. Each CDR3 protein is one row after TCRdb ran MiXCR on the PCR reads. The table has 6,000 to 7,000 distinct CDR3 sequences, 70% to 85% seen once. What was sequenced was CD4+ T cells from blood, cultured in vitro. This chain links TRBV27 with TRBJ1-5, with D possibly matching TRBD1 (5 bases). This clonotype was sampled from a human donor in good health. CDR3 sequence reads: CASSLRLGAPQHF. In DNA, the CDR3 is TGTGCCAGCAGTTTAAGGCTAGGGGCTCCCCAGCATTTT.